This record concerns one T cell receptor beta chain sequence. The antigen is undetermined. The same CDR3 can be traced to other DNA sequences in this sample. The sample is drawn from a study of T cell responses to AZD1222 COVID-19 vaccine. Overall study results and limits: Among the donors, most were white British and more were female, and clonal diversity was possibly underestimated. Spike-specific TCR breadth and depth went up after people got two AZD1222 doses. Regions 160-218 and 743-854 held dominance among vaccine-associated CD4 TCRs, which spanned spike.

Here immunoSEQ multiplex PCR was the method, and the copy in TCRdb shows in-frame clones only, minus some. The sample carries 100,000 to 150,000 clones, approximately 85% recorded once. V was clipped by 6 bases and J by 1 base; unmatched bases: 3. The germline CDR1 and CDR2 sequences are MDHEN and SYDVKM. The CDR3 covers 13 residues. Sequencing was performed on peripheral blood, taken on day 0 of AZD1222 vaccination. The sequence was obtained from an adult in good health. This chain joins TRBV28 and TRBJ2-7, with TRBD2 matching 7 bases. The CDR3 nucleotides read TGTGCCAGCAGCTGGGGGGGTTCCTACGAGCAGTACTTC. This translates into CASSWGGSYEQYF.